Each of the 17 T cell receptor beta chains below was sequenced from the same sample in a study of blood T cell repertoires in COVID-19. Measured with immunoSEQ multiplex PCR; TCRdb has only the in-frame clones, and not every one. The data show roughly 150,000 clones, with around 88% seen just once and roughly 19% held by the top ten. Material for sequencing was peripheral blood. The source is a woman aged 70-85 years who had recovered from COVID-19.

The chain's CDR3 is CASTPLGTGGIYGYTF. As DNA, the CDR3 is TGTGCCAGCACCCCTCTCGGGACAGGGGGCATCTATGGCTACACCTTC. V is TRBV28 and J is TRBJ1-2; 12 bases line up with TRBD1. The CDR3 loop spans 16 amino acids. The J segment lost 4 bases and the V segment lost 7 bases, leaving 10 bases of the junction unmatched. CDR1 MDHEN and CDR2 SYDVKM come from the germline V gene.

This chain connects TRBV3-1 (or the pseudogene TRBV3-2) to TRBJ1-6; D uncertain. The CDR3 length is 13 residues. V lost 4 bases and J lost 10, with 11 bases in between. Germline assignment: CDR1 LGHDT and CDR2 YNNKEL (reference sequence). The CDR3 DNA reads as TGTGCCAGCAGCCGCGACTCGGAGTCACCCCTCCACTTT. It specifies CASSRDSESPLHF.

The rearrangement joins TRBV5-6 to TRBJ2-5; 14 bases map to TRBD2. The ends lost 4 bases at V and 5 bases at J; junction bases unmatched: 10. The CDR3 covers 17 residues. Per germline, CDR1 SGHDT and CDR2 YYEEEE. The CDR3: CASSPPGTSGSGETQYF. The CDR3 coding sequence is TGTGCCAGCAGCCCCCCTGGGACTAGCGGGAGTGGGGAGACCCAGTACTTC.

The V gene is TRBV7-9, the J gene TRBJ1-3; D is possibly TRBD1 (5 bases). CDR1 is SEHNR, CDR2 FQNEAQ, per germline (reference sequence). Trimming removed 1 base at V and 10 bases at J, with 17 bases between. The CDR3 length is 15 residues. CDR3 coding DNA: TGTGCCAGCAGCTTAGACCGTGCCAGGGAATTGACCATATATTTT. Amino acids: CASSLDRARELTIYF.

A few counts support this clone. The V gene is TRBV6-5, the J gene TRBJ2-2; 7 nucleotides line up with TRBD2. The V segment lost 7 bases and the J segment 4 bases; nucleotides outside the gene matches: 6. The germline V gene has CDR1 MNHEY and CDR2 SVGAGI. The CDR3 covers 14 residues. CDR3 coding DNA: TGTGCCAGCACCGTGCCTAGCGGCACCGGGGAGCTGTTTTTT. Translating gives CASTVPSGTGELFF.

The rearrangement links TRBV18 to TRBJ1-3; 7 bases are shared with TRBD1. The CDR3 consists of 17 residues. V gave up 1 base and J gave up 0 bases; unmatched junction bases: 6. Per germline, CDR1 KGHSH and CDR2 LQKENI. The CDR3 reads CASSPRTGENSGNTIYF. DNA of the CDR3: TGTGCCAGCTCACCACGGACAGGCGAAAACTCTGGAAACACCATATATTTT.

This rearrangement joins TRBV21-1 to TRBJ2-3; the D call TRBD1 from the table was never checked on the DNA. TRBV21-1 is noted as a pseudogene. CDR3 size: 16 residues. DNA for the CDR3: TGTGCCAGCAGCAAAGTGCCCGGACAGGGGTCAGATACGCAGTATTTT. This translates into CASSKVPGQGSDTQYF.

The rearrangement links TRBV7-3 to TRBJ1-5; no definite D call. The CDR3 is 12 amino acids. V lost 5 bases, J lost 11 bases, and 13 bases lay in between. Germline V gene sequence: CDR1 SGHTA, CDR2 FQGTGA. CDR3 bases: TGTGCCAGCAGCCTCCCACGCGGAGCCCAGCATTTT. Translated: CASSLPRGAQHF.

V usage is TRBV19 and J usage is TRBJ1-2, with 7 bases lining up with TRBD1. V lost 4 bases to trimming and J lost 7 bases; unmatched junction nucleotides: 15. The CDR3 contains 16 residues. CDR1 is LNHDA and CDR2 is SQIVND in the germline V gene (reference sequence). DNA for the CDR3: TGTGCCAGTAGTAAGGGGACAGCCCTCTTTGGGGGTGGCTACACCTTC. Translating gives CASSKGTALFGGGYTF.

V usage is TRBV27 and J usage is TRBJ2-3, with D possibly TRBD2 on 7 matching bases. This CDR3 is built from 14 residues. The V gene lost 10 bases and the J gene lost 5 bases, with 19 bases spanning the gap. Germline loops: CDR1 MNHEY, CDR2 SMNVEV (reference sequence). CDR3 sequence (DNA): TGTGCCACTAACCGGGGGCGGGGGTTAGATACGCAGTATTTT. It specifies CATNRGRGLDTQYF.

The chain uses TRBV4-3 and TRBJ2-1; 9 nucleotides match TRBD2. Unmatched junction bases numbered 1, after V lost 4 bases and J lost 9 bases. This CDR3 is built from 12 residues. Germline V gene lookup returns CDR1 LGHNA and CDR2 YSLEER. The CDR3 protein is CASSLSGSEQFF. The CDR3 region has the DNA TGCGCCAGCAGCCTTAGCGGGAGTGAGCAGTTCTTC.

This clone was detected once. As DNA, the CDR3 is TGTGCCAGCAGCACGACACTAGCGGGAAGTGACAATGAGCAGTTCTTC. As protein: CASSTTLAGSDNEQFF. The chain couples TRBV21-1 to TRBJ2-1; the listed D gene, TRBD2, was not tested against the DNA. TRBV21-1 is an annotated pseudogene. The CDR3 spans 16 residues.

This clone appeared a single time. The chain recombines TRBV6-5 with TRBJ1-2; D is possibly TRBD1 (5 bases). The CDR3 consists of 14 residues. V lost 0 bases to trimming and J lost 8 bases, with 13 bases between them. CDR1 is MNHEY and CDR2 is SVGAGI in the germline V gene. The CDR3 nucleotides are TGTGCCAGCAGTTACTCGGGGAAACAGGCGGGCTACACCTTC. Translated, it gives CASSYSGKQAGYTF.

The chain has TRBV5-1 and TRBJ2-1; D may be TRBD2 (5 bases). From germline, CDR1 is SGHRS and CDR2 YFSETQ. This CDR3 comprises 15 residues. The ends were cut back, 0 bases at V and 4 bases at J, with 11 bases in the middle. The CDR3 spells CASSLARLAYNEQFF. The CDR3 bases are TGCGCCAGCAGCTTGGCCAGGCTAGCATACAATGAGCAGTTCTTC.

DNA for the CDR3: TGTGCCACCAGCAGGTCGGGGGGCAATCAGCCCCAGCATTTT. The encoded protein is CATSRSGGNQPQHF. The chain links TRBV15 to TRBJ1-5; TRBD1 might be the D (5 bases). The germline V and J ends were trimmed by 3 bases and 2 bases, with 8 bases remaining between them. The CDR3 length is 14 residues. Per germline, CDR1 LNHNV and CDR2 YYDKDF (reference sequence). Supplemented by reference TRBV15 and TRBJ1-5, the full variable domain reads DAMVIQNPRYQVTQFGKPVTLSCSQTLNHNVMYWYQQKSSQAPKLLFHYYDKDFNNEADTPDNFQSRRPNTSFCFLDIRSPGLGDTAMYLCATSRSGGNQPQHFGDGTRLSIL.

The V and J genes are TRBV9 and TRBJ2-3; D is perhaps TRBD2 (6 bases). Trimming took 3 bases from V and 0 from J, leaving 17 bases between them. Germline loops: CDR1 SGDLS, CDR2 YYNGEE. The CDR3 contains 17 residues. The CDR3 spells CASSASTSPVSTDTQYF. The CDR3 DNA is TGTGCCAGCAGCGCCTCTACTAGCCCAGTTAGCACAGATACGCAGTATTTT.

As regards this clone: Other DNA sequences within the sample encode an identical CDR3. The chain combines TRBV19 with TRBJ2-2; 7 bases are a match to TRBD2. J was trimmed by 4 bases and V by 7 bases; bases with no gene match: 9. In germline, CDR1 is LNHDA, CDR2 SQIVND (reference sequence). CDR3 length: 15 amino acids. The CDR3 sequence: CASKGQRGGTGELFF. The CDR3 DNA is TGTGCCAGTAAAGGCCAGCGGGGAGGCACCGGGGAGCTGTTTTTT. Variable domain in full (rest from reference TRBV19 and TRBJ2-2): DGGITQSPKYLFRKEGQNVTLSCEQNLNHDAMYWYRQDPGQGLRLIYYSQIVNDFQKGDIAEGYSVSREKKESFPLTVTSAQKNPTAFYLCASKGQRGGTGELFFGEGSRLTVL.